These 27 T cell receptor beta chains were sequenced from one sample in a study of radiation and T cells in renal cell carcinoma. The time point is: blood 4 weeks post-SBRT, at nephrectomy. Specified treatment: 15 Gy SBRT to primary tumor, nephrectomy 4 weeks later. The table came from immunoSEQ multiplex PCR; TCRdb's copy has only in-frame clones and leaves some out. The data hold over 120,000 clones, with around 88% observed a single time. The source material was blood, sampled from a patient whose treatment included radiotherapy and nephrectomy. These receptors came from a woman between 50 and 59 years old with renal cell carcinoma.

The chain recombines TRBV7-9 with TRBJ1-2; unclear D gene. Germline V gives CDR1 SEHNR, CDR2 FQNEAQ (reference sequence). The CDR3 consists of 11 residues. V was clipped by 1 base and J by 8 bases, with 5 bases between them. The CDR3 loop reads CASSLEAGYTF. The DNA of the CDR3 is TGTGCCAGCAGCTTAGAGGCGGGCTACACCTTC.

This CDR3 reads CASSQQGVNTGELFF. Here the CDR3 DNA reads TGTGCCAGCAGTCAACAGGGGGTAAACACCGGGGAGCTGTTTTTT. This chain links TRBV27 with TRBJ2-2, with TRBD1 matching over 8 bases. Germline V gene lookup returns CDR1 MNHEY and CDR2 SMNVEV (reference sequence). This CDR3 is built from 15 residues. V lost 5 bases and J lost 2; bases outside the gene matches: 4.

The chain carries TRBV15 and TRBJ1-5; perhaps TRBD1 as D (6 bases). From germline, CDR1 is LNHNV and CDR2 YYDKDF (reference sequence). Trimming removed 3 bases from V and 2 bases from J, with 14 bases in between. CDR3 length: 16 residues. In DNA form, the CDR3 reads TGTGCCACCAGCAGGGGTACAGGGCGGGGCAATCAGCCCCAGCATTTT. It specifies CATSRGTGRGNQPQHF.

The V gene is TRBV9, the J gene TRBJ2-2; D uncertain. Trimming pared 4 bases from V and 7 bases from J, leaving 14 bases between. CDR1 is SGDLS and CDR2 is YYNGEE in the germline V gene. This CDR3 has 14 amino acids. The CDR3 bases are TGTGCCAGCAGCTCCCTGACGGAAGGCGGGGAGCTGTTTTTT. It codes for CASSSLTEGGELFF.

The chain combines TRBV14 with TRBJ1-6; no reliable D call. Looked up from germline, CDR1 is SGHDN and CDR2 is FVKESK. V gave up 4 bases and J gave up 9 bases, with 16 bases separating them. This CDR3 contains 15 residues. The CDR3 DNA reads as TGTGCCAGCAGCCCACCGGGAGTCACAACTTCACCCCTCCACTTT. Its translation is CASSPPGVTTSPLHF.

The chain employs TRBV15 and TRBJ1-4; D not certain. With 5 bases removed from V and 0 bases from J, the gap between germline ends came to 13 bases. CDR1 and CDR2 from the germline V gene are LNHNV and YYDKDF (reference sequence). The CDR3 has 16 amino acids. In DNA form, the CDR3 reads TGTGCCACCAGCCCCTCCCTCAAAGCAACTAATGAAAAACTGTTTTTT. Its translation: CATSPSLKATNEKLFF.

This clone was picked up one time. This sequence joins TRBV7-2 and TRBJ2-1; the match to TRBD2 covers 15 bases. With 6 bases clipped from V and 10 bases from J, the junction kept 10 bases outside the gene matches. Germline loops: CDR1 SGHTA, CDR2 FQGNSA. The CDR3 runs to 16 residues. The CDR3, as DNA: TGTGCCAGCAGTCGGACTAGCGGGAGGGCCTCTAGCGAGCAGTTCTTC. Amino acid sequence: CASSRTSGRASSEQFF.

This chain uses TRBV7-8 with TRBJ2-7; 10 nucleotides align to TRBD1. V trimming: 6 bases; J trimming: 4 bases; junction bases outside the gene matches: 3. Per germline, CDR1 SGHVS and CDR2 FQNEAQ. The CDR3 sequence is 13 residues long. CDR3 sequence reads: CASRDRGKYEQYF. DNA of the CDR3: TGTGCCAGCAGGGACAGGGGGAAGTACGAGCAGTACTTC.

The V call is TRBV18, the J call TRBJ2-5, with D perhaps matching TRBD2 (6 bases). The CDR3 consists of 14 residues. Germline CDR1 and CDR2: KGHSH and LQKENI. Trimming shortened V by 3 bases and J by 2 bases, and 10 bases separated the two germline ends. The CDR3 DNA reads TGTGCCAGCTCACCGGCAGGGACTCAAGAGACCCAGTACTTC. It codes for CASSPAGTQETQYF.

This clone was counted only a few times. This chain uses TRBV28 with TRBJ1-5; D uncertain. Germline lookup yields CDR1 MDHEN and CDR2 SYDVKM. V was pared by 9 bases and J by 3 bases, with 9 bases between. The CDR3 totals 12 residues. The CDR3 DNA sequence: TGTGCCAGTAAGAGACCCAATCAGCCCCAGCATTTT. It translates to CASKRPNQPQHF.

This chain connects TRBV2 to TRBJ2-5; no reliable D call. The germline gives CDR1 SNHLY, CDR2 FYNNEI. The CDR3 is 13 residues long. Trimming pared 6 bases from V and 5 bases from J, leaving 13 bases between. The CDR3 DNA reads as TGTGCCAGCAGCGCGACGAGAACGGAGACCCAGTACTTC. This gives the protein CASSATRTETQYF.

This clone appeared a single time. The rearrangement joins TRBV6-1 to TRBJ1-5; 8 bases map to TRBD1. This CDR3 is 14 amino acids long. Per germline, CDR1 MNHNS and CDR2 SASEGT. The trim removed 5 bases at V and 7 bases at J, leaving 7 bases unmatched. As DNA, the CDR3 is TGTGCCAGCAGTATGGACAGGGAGGTCCAGCCCCAGCATTTT. The encoded protein is CASSMDREVQPQHF.

The V and J genes are TRBV14 and TRBJ2-3; D possibly corresponds to TRBD1 (6 bases). With 2 bases removed from V and 1 base from J, the gap between germline ends came to 7 bases. The CDR3 spans 14 residues. CDR1 and CDR2 (germline): SGHDN, FVKESK. Here the CDR3 reads CASSQSGGTDTQYF. CDR3 bases: TGTGCCAGCAGCCAATCAGGGGGCACAGATACGCAGTATTTT.

CDR3: CASSLEVLNTEAFF. The CDR3 bases are TGTGCCAGCAGCTTGGAGGTTTTGAACACTGAAGCTTTCTTT. The rearrangement uses TRBV5-8 and TRBJ1-1; D is uncertain. CDR1 SGHTS and CDR2 YDEGEE come from the germline V gene. This CDR3 is built from 14 residues. V gave up 0 bases and J gave up 0 bases, with 6 bases separating them.

This clone was detected once. The chain carries TRBV4-3 and TRBJ1-3, with no clear D. Trimming took off 6 bases at V and 3 bases at J, with 15 bases between the two ends. The length of the CDR3 is 15 residues. Germline V gene sequence: CDR1 LGHNA, CDR2 YSLEER. In DNA, the CDR3 is TGCGCCAGCAGTTCAACGGAGGGAGATGGAAACACCATATATTTT. Encoded protein: CASSSTEGDGNTIYF.

The chain employs TRBV5-1 and TRBJ2-6; D might be TRBD1 (6 bases). Deletions cut 4 bases from V and 2 bases from J, with 10 bases between. Germline CDR1 is SGHRS and CDR2 is YFSETQ. The CDR3 is 15 amino acids. The CDR3 coding sequence is TGCGCCAGCAGCGCAACAGGGACTGGGGCCAACGTCCTGACTTTC. Amino acid sequence: CASSATGTGANVLTF.

A few counts support this clone. The chain joins TRBV19 to TRBJ2-7, with D possibly being TRBD2 (6 bases). This CDR3 has 17 amino acids. The V end was cut by 3 bases, the J end by 2 bases, with 20 bases between. Germline V gene data show CDR1 as LNHDA and CDR2 as SQIVND (reference sequence). The CDR3 coding sequence is TGTGCCAGTAGTATCTCCTCAGGGCTCACGGGGGCCTACGAGCAGTACTTC. Amino acids: CASSISSGLTGAYEQYF. Full variable domain (missing parts from reference TRBV19 and TRBJ2-7): DGGITQSPKYLFRKEGQNVTLSCEQNLNHDAMYWYRQDPGQGLRLIYYSQIVNDFQKGDIAEGYSVSREKKESFPLTVTSAQKNPTAFYLCASSISSGLTGAYEQYFGPGTRLTVT.

CDR3 coding DNA: TGTGCCAGTAGTATGGGTAGGGGTGGAACCGGGGAGCTGTTTTTT. It is translated as CASSMGRGGTGELFF. The J gene is TRBJ2-2, the V gene TRBV19; weak D call: TRBD1 (5 bases). This CDR3 spans 15 amino acids. V gave up 3 bases and J gave up 5 bases, with 13 bases separating them. In germline, CDR1 is LNHDA, CDR2 SQIVND (reference sequence). The full variable domain, its missing parts supplied by reference TRBV19 and TRBJ2-2, is DGGITQSPKYLFRKEGQNVTLSCEQNLNHDAMYWYRQDPGQGLRLIYYSQIVNDFQKGDIAEGYSVSREKKESFPLTVTSAQKNPTAFYLCASSMGRGGTGELFFGEGSRLTVL.

This sequence joins TRBV5-1 and TRBJ2-5; D is uncertain. The germline V gene encodes CDR1 SGHRS and CDR2 YFSETQ. CDR3 length equals 13 residues. With 0 bases removed from V and 7 bases from J, the gap between germline ends came to 10 bases. The CDR3 sequence is CASSLEPLRTQYF. The CDR3 DNA reads TGCGCCAGCAGCTTGGAACCTTTAAGGACCCAGTACTTC.

V usage is TRBV6-5 and J usage is TRBJ2-1; D is uncertain. Per germline, CDR1 MNHEY and CDR2 SVGAGI. CDR3 length: 14 residues. V lost 9 bases, J lost 8 bases, and 20 bases lay in between. In DNA form, the CDR3 reads TGTGCCAGTCGAGAACTTTCTAGGCCCCATGAGCAGTTCTTC. Its protein product is CASRELSRPHEQFF.

CDR3 coding DNA: TGTGCCAGCTCCAACGACAGGGTAGGTCAGCCCCAGCATTTT. It yields the protein CASSNDRVGQPQHF. This rearrangement joins TRBV18 to TRBJ1-5, with 7 bases fitting TRBD1. CDR3 length: 14 amino acids. Germline-derived CDR1 and CDR2 are KGHSH and LQKENI. V gave up 6 bases and J gave up 6 bases; unmatched junction bases: 8.

This chain uses TRBV5-1 with TRBJ2-6, with D maybe TRBD2 (6 bases). Germline V gene lookup returns CDR1 SGHRS and CDR2 YFSETQ. The CDR3 consists of 18 residues. Between the trimmed V and J ends, which lost 0 bases and 0 bases, there was a span of 13 bases. CDR3 in amino acids: CASSLDGREISGANVLTF. Here the CDR3 DNA reads TGCGCCAGCAGCTTGGACGGGCGGGAAATCTCTGGGGCCAACGTCCTGACTTTC.

The rearrangement links TRBV15 to TRBJ1-2; 7 positions agree with TRBD1. The ends lost 6 bases at V and 3 bases at J; junction bases unmatched: 10. Germline loops: CDR1 LNHNV, CDR2 YYDKDF (reference sequence). This CDR3 has 15 residues. In nucleotides, the CDR3 is TGTGCCACCAGACGAGGACAGGCGCAGGACTATGGCTACACCTTC. Translating gives CATRRGQAQDYGYTF.

The rearrangement joins TRBV6-5 to TRBJ1-1; D is perhaps TRBD1 (5 bases). V lost 4 bases and J 4 bases, leaving 10 bases between the germline ends. This CDR3 contains 13 residues. Germline assignment: CDR1 MNHEY and CDR2 SVGAGI. The CDR3, as DNA: TGTGCCAGCAGTTTTATGGGGGGCACTGAAGCTTTCTTT. Its protein product is CASSFMGGTEAFF.

CDR3: CASSSTASSYEQYF. The CDR3 coding sequence is TGTGCCAGCAGCTCGACGGCGAGCTCCTACGAGCAGTACTTC. This chain joins TRBV2 and TRBJ2-7; the D is unclear. V shed 6 bases and J shed 0 bases, with 12 bases lying between them. The CDR3 is 14 amino acids. CDR1 is SNHLY and CDR2 is FYNNEI in the germline V gene.

This chain uses TRBV30 with TRBJ1-6; D ambiguous. Germline loops: CDR1 GTSNPN, CDR2 SVGIG (reference sequence). The CDR3 spans 14 residues. The V end was cut by 0 bases, the J end by 9 bases, with 12 bases between. The CDR3 spells CAWSVTHGRSPLHF. The CDR3 nucleotides are TGTGCCTGGAGTGTAACCCACGGACGTTCACCCCTCCACTTT.

This chain joins TRBV4-3 and TRBJ1-5; D is unclear. Per the germline V gene, CDR1 is LGHNA and CDR2 is YSLEER. The CDR3 covers 15 residues. V dropped 0 bases and J dropped 3 bases, with 9 bases sitting between them. CDR3 amino acids: CASSQDRSFNQPQHF. The CDR3 DNA is TGCGCCAGCAGCCAAGACAGGAGCTTCAATCAGCCCCAGCATTTT.